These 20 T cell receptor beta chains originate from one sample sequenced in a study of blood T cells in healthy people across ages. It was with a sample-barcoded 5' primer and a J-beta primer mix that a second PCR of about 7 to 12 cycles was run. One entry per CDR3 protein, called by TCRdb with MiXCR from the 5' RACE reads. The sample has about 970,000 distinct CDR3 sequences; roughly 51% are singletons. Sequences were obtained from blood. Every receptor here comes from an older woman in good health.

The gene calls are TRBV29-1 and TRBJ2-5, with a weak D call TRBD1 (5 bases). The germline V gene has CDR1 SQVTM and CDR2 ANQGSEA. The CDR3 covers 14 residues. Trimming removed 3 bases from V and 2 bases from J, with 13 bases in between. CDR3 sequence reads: CSVEWSGRQETQYF. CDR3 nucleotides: TGCAGCGTTGAGTGGTCAGGGCGACAAGAGACCCAGTACTTC. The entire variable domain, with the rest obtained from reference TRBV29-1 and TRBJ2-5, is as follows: SAVISQKPSRDICQRGTSLTIQCQVDSQVTMMFWYRQQPGQSLTLIATANQGSEATYESGFVIDKFPISRPNLTFSTLTVSNMSPEDSSIYLCSVEWSGRQETQYFGPGTRLLVL.

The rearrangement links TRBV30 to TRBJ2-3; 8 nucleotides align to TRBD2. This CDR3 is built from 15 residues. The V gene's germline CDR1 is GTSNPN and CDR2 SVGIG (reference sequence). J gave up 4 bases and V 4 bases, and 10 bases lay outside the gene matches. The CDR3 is CAWTLSGTRSDTQYF. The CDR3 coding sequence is TGTGCCTGGACCCTGTCCGGGACTAGATCAGATACGCAGTATTTT.

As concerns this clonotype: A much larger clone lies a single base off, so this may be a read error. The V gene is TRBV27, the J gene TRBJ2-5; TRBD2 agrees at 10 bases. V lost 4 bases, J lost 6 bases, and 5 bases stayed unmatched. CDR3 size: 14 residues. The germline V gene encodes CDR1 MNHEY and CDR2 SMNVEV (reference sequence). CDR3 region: CASSSASGSKTQYF. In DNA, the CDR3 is TGTGCCAGCAGTTCGGCTAGCGGGAGTAAGACCCAGTACTTC.

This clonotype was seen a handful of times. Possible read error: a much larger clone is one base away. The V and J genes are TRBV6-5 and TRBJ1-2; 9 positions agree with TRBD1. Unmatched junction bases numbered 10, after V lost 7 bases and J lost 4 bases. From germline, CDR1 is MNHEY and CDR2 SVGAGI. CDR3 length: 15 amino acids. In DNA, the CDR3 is TGTGCCAGCACCAAGGAAGACAGGGGGGCCTATGGCTACACCTTC. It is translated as CASTKEDRGAYGYTF.

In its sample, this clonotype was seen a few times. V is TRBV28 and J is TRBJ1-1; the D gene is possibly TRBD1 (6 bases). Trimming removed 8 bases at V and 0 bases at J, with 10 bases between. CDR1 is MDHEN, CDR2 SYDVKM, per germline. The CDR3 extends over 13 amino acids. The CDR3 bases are TGTGCCAGCGGGTGGACAGTGAACACTGAAGCTTTCTTT. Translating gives CASGWTVNTEAFF.

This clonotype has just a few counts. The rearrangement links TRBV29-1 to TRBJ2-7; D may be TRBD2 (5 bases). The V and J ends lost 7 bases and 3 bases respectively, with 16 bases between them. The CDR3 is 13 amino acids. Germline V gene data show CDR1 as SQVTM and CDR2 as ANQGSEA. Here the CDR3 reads CSAGGRAYYEQYF. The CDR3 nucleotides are TGCAGCGCCGGTGGGCGGGCCTACTACGAGCAGTACTTC.

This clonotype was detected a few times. CDR3 residues: CASSLDGTQFYEQYF. CDR3 nucleotide sequence: TGCGCCAGCAGCTTGGACGGGACTCAATTTTACGAGCAGTACTTC. V and J are TRBV5-1 and TRBJ2-7; possible D gene TRBD2, 6 bases. Trimming cost V 0 bases and J 4 bases, with 14 bases left between them. CDR1 is SGHRS and CDR2 is YFSETQ in the germline V gene. There are 15 residues in the CDR3. Supplemented by reference TRBV5-1 and TRBJ2-7, the full variable domain reads KAGVTQTPRYLIKTRGQQVTLSCSPISGHRSVSWYQQTPGQGLQFLFEYFSETQRNKGNFPGRFSGRQFSNSRSEMNVSTLELGDSALYLCASSLDGTQFYEQYFGPGTRLTVT.

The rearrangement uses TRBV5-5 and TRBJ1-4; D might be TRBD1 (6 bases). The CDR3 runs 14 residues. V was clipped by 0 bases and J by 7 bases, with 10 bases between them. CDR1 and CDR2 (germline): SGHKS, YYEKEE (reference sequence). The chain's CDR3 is CASSLGQAIEKLFF. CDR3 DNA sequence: TGTGCCAGCAGCTTGGGACAGGCTATTGAAAAACTGTTTTTT.

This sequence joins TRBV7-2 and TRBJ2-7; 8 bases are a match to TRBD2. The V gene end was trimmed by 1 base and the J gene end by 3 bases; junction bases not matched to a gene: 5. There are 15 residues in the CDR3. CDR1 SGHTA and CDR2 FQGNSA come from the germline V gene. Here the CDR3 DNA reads TGTGCCAGCAGCTTAGTGCTGCGGGAGGTCTACGAGCAGTACTTC. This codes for CASSLVLREVYEQYF.

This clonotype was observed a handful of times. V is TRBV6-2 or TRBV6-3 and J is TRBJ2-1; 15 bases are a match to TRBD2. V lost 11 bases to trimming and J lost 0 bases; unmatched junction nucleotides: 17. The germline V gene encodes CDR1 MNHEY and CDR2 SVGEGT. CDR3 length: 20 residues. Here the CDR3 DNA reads TGTGCCGCCATGTTCAATGGACTAGCGGGAGGGCCGCTCTCCTACAATGAGCAGTTCTTC. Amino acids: CAAMFNGLAGGPLSYNEQFF.

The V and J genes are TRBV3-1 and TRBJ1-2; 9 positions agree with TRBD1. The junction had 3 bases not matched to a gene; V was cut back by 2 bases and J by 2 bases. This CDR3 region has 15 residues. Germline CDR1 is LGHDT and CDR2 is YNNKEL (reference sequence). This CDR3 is CASSQTGQGNYGYTF. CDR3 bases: TGTGCCAGCAGCCAAACCGGACAGGGGAACTATGGCTACACCTTC.

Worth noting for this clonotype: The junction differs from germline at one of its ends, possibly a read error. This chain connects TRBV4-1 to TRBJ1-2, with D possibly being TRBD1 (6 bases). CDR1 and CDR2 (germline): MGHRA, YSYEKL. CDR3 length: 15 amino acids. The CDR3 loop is CASSQGPGERFGDTF. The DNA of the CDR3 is TGCGCCAGCAGCCAGGGGCCAGGGGAACGCTTTGGCGACACCTTC.

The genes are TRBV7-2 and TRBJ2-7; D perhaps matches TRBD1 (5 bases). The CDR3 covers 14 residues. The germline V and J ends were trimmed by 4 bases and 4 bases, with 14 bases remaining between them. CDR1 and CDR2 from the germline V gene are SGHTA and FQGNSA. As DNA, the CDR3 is TGTGCCAGCAGCTCCAGCAGACAGTCTTACGAGCAGTACTTC. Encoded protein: CASSSSRQSYEQYF.

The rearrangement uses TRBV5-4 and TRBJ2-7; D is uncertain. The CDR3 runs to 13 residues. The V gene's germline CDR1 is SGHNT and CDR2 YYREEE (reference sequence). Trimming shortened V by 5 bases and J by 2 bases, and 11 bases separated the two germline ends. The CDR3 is CASRYDLTYEQYF. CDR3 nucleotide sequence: TGTGCCAGCAGGTACGACTTAACCTACGAGCAGTACTTC.

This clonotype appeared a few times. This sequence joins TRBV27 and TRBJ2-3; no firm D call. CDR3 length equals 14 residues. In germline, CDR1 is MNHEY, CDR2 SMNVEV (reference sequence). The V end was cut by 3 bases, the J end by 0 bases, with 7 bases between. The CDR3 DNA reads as TGTGCCAGCAGTTTCAGTACTAGCACAGATACGCAGTATTTT. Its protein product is CASSFSTSTDTQYF.

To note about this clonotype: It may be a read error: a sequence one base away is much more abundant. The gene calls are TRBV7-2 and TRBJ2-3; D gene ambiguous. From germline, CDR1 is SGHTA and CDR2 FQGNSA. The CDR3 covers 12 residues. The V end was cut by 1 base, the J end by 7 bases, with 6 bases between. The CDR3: CASSLVGNTQYF. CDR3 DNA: TGTGCCAGCAGCTTAGTTGGGAATACGCAGTATTTT.

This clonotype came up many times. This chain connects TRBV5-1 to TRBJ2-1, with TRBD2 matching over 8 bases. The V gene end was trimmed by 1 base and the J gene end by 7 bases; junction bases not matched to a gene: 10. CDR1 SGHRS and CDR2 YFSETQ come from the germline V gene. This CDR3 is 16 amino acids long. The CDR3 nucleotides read TGCGCCAGCAGCTTGAACCTAGCGGGTCAAGGGAATGAGCAGTTCTTC. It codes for CASSLNLAGQGNEQFF.

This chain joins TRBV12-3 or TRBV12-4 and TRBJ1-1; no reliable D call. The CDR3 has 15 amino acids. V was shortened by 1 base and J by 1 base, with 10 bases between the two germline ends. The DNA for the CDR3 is TGTGCCAGCAGTTTAGACGGGAGGGAGAACACTGAAGCTTTCTTT. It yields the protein CASSLDGRENTEAFF.

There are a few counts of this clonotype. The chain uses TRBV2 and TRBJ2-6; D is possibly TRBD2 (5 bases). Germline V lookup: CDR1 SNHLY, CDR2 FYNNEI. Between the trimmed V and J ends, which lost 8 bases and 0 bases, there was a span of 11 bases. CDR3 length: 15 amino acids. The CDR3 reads CASYRRGSGANVLTF. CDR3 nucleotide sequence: TGTGCCAGCTACCGACGGGGCTCTGGGGCCAACGTCCTGACTTTC.

The CDR3 DNA is TGCAGTGCTAGAGATCGGGAGGGCAGAAAGTACGAGCAGTACTTC. Protein sequence: CSARDREGRKYEQYF. The chain links TRBV20-1 to TRBJ2-7; TRBD2 aligns across 8 bases. V dropped 0 bases and J dropped 4; count of bases not matched to a gene: 8. Germline CDR1 DFQATT, CDR2 SNEGSKA (reference sequence). This CDR3 is built from 15 residues.